The next 13 T cell receptor beta chains were all read from a single sample in a study of brain T cells in children with intractable seizures (dated by TCRdb to the early 2020s). The sample's time point label is to be understood as: blood from clinic visit 5 months post-surgery; TSC patient then seizure free. Library prep was done by the immunoSEQ multiplex PCR assay. Entries here come from immuneACCESS through TCRdb and include only in-frame sequences with V and J called. Some clones fail to appear in such tables; in the studies checked, an unresolved V gene covers under half of the shortfall, and the cause of the remainder is unknown. Here the sample has about 340,000 clones; over 90% occur a single time. In total, the top ten clones hold roughly 5.7% of the sample. This specimen consisted of peripheral blood, obtained more than 4 months after surgery. These receptors all stem from a boy under three years old with tuberous sclerosis and intractable seizures.

The rearrangement uses TRBV5-6 and TRBJ2-1; perhaps TRBD1 as D (5 bases). Between the trimmed V and J ends, which lost 0 bases and 3 bases, there was a span of 10 bases. This CDR3 region has 15 residues. Germline loops: CDR1 SGHDT, CDR2 YYEEEE. The CDR3 region has the DNA TGTGCCAGCAGCTTGGCCGTCAGGGACTACAATGAGCAGTTCTTC. This codes for CASSLAVRDYNEQFF. Together with reference TRBV5-6 and TRBJ2-1, the CDR3 gives the full variable domain: DAGVTQSPTHLIKTRGQQVTLRCSPKSGHDTVSWYQQALGQGPQFIFQYYEEEERQRGNFPDRFSGHQFPNYSSELNVNALLLGDSALYLCASSLAVRDYNEQFFGPGTRLTVL.

The J gene is TRBJ1-1, the V gene TRBV7-3; D is uncertain. CDR3 size: 16 residues. Germline CDR1 is SGHTA and CDR2 is FQGTGA. The germline V and J ends were trimmed by 5 bases and 0 bases, with 16 bases remaining between them. For the CDR3, the DNA is TGTGCCAGCAGCGCTCAGATCAGGCGAATGAACACTGAAGCTTTCTTT. Protein product: CASSAQIRRMNTEAFF.

There are a few counts of this clone. The genes are TRBV6-1 and TRBJ2-7, with D hard to call. This CDR3 region has 14 residues. Germline V CDR1 and CDR2: MNHNS, SASEGT. V was cut by 1 base and J by 1 base, with 8 bases left in between. This CDR3 reads CASSEVLQSYEQYF. In DNA, the CDR3 is TGTGCCAGCAGTGAAGTGTTGCAGTCCTACGAGCAGTACTTC.

The chain employs TRBV24-1 and TRBJ1-2; no clear D. The V gene lost 9 bases and the J gene lost 3 bases, with 10 bases spanning the gap. The CDR3 loop spans 12 amino acids. CDR1 KGHDR and CDR2 SFDVKD come from the germline V gene. CDR3 nucleotide sequence: TGTGCCACCGCCGGCCAGGACTATGGCTACACCTTC. Amino acids: CATAGQDYGYTF.

The V call is TRBV3-1 (or the pseudogene TRBV3-2), the J call TRBJ1-1; D remains unclear. This CDR3 contains 14 residues. Per germline, CDR1 LGHDT and CDR2 YNNKEL (reference sequence). V gave up 3 bases and J gave up 1 base, with 9 bases separating them. Written as DNA, the CDR3 is TGTGCCAGCAGCCACGGACTGAAGAACACTGAAGCTTTCTTT. Translating gives CASSHGLKNTEAFF.

This sequence joins TRBV3-1 (or the pseudogene TRBV3-2) and TRBJ2-2, with D possibly TRBD2 on 5 matching bases. Germline values: CDR1 LGHDT, CDR2 YNNKEL (reference sequence). The CDR3 spans 17 residues. V lost 0 bases and J lost 1, with 12 bases in between. The CDR3 reads CASSQEGPSRNTGELFF. DNA of the CDR3: TGTGCCAGCAGCCAAGAGGGTCCTAGCAGGAACACCGGGGAGCTGTTTTTT.

V is TRBV24-1 and J is TRBJ2-1, with unresolved D. Looked up from germline, CDR1 is KGHDR and CDR2 is SFDVKD. The V and J ends lost 7 bases and 4 bases respectively, with 16 bases between them. The CDR3 length is 15 residues. The DNA of the CDR3 is TGTGCCACCAGGGTACCGCGTGAGAATTACAATGAGCAGTTCTTC. Translation: CATRVPRENYNEQFF.

The chain links TRBV5-6 to TRBJ2-4; no clear D gene. Germline V gene lookup returns CDR1 SGHDT and CDR2 YYEEEE. This CDR3 comprises 14 residues. V was pared by 0 bases and J by 9 bases, with 13 bases between. CDR3 nucleotides: TGTGCCAGCAGCTTGGGACACCCCATGGGCATTCAGTACTTC. It specifies CASSLGHPMGIQYF.

The rearrangement joins TRBV29-1 to TRBJ2-7; the match to TRBD1 covers 9 bases. CDR1 is SQVTM and CDR2 is ANQGSEA in the germline V gene. V lost 6 bases and J lost 5; bases outside the gene matches: 11. This CDR3 is built from 14 residues. The CDR3 spells CSVWAGQGTNEQYF. As DNA, the CDR3 is TGCAGCGTCTGGGCTGGACAGGGGACTAACGAGCAGTACTTC.

The CDR3 DNA reads TGTGCCAGCAGCGTGCTAGCGGGGCCAACCGTGGATACGCAGTATTTT. Protein sequence: CASSVLAGPTVDTQYF. The J gene is TRBJ2-3, the V gene TRBV5-5; 9 nucleotides line up with TRBD2. CDR3 length equals 16 residues. The J segment lost 6 bases and the V segment lost 4 bases, leaving 12 bases of the junction unmatched. CDR1 and CDR2 from the germline V gene are SGHKS and YYEKEE (reference sequence).

The rearrangement joins TRBV5-1 to TRBJ2-7, with 7 bases identical to TRBD2. J was trimmed by 6 bases and V by 3 bases; bases with no gene match: 12. CDR3 length equals 15 residues. Germline V lookup: CDR1 SGHRS, CDR2 YFSETQ. The CDR3 sequence is CASSWSGTKVAEQYF. The CDR3 nucleotides are TGCGCCAGCAGCTGGTCCGGGACTAAGGTAGCCGAGCAGTACTTC.

The chain combines TRBV7-6 with TRBJ2-7; perhaps TRBD1 as D (5 bases). The CDR3 is 13 residues long. Germline V lookup: CDR1 SGHVS, CDR2 FNYEAQ. With 0 bases removed from V and 6 bases from J, the gap between germline ends came to 9 bases. CDR3 in DNA: TGTGCCAGCAGCTTAGCGCCTACAGGCGAGCAGTACTTC. It codes for CASSLAPTGEQYF.

This clone has a single count. This chain uses TRBV9 with TRBJ2-3; 9 nucleotides match TRBD2. The J segment lost 0 bases and the V segment lost 3 bases, leaving 2 bases of the junction unmatched. The CDR3 has 15 residues. Germline V lookup: CDR1 SGDLS, CDR2 YYNGEE. In DNA, the CDR3 is TGTGCCAGCAGCGGCGGGGGGGCTAGCACAGATACGCAGTATTTT. This translates into CASSGGGASTDTQYF.